This T cell receptor beta chain derives from a study of blood T cell repertoires in COVID-19. On the study more broadly: Samples came from the United States, Italy and Spain, spanning acute and convalescent COVID-19.

Germline CDR1 and CDR2: MDHEN and SYDVKM. The ends were cut back, 6 bases at V and 5 bases at J, with 14 bases in the middle. This CDR3 spans 13 amino acids. The repertoire was sequenced with immunoSEQ multiplex PCR; TCRdb's copy has only in-frame clones and lacks some. The data show roughly 180,000 clones, roughly nine tenths seen once. The V and J genes are TRBV28 and TRBJ2-7; TRBD1 is a possible D gene (5 bases). The sequencing input was PBMCs or T cells enriched from blood (not recorded which). This TCR came from a woman aged 30 to 39 who had recovered from COVID-19. The CDR3 DNA reads TGTGCCAGCAGCCACCAGGGTAGGAACGAGCAGTACTTC. Protein product: CASSHQGRNEQYF.